This TCR beta chain was found in a study of cytomegalovirus exposure and HLA in healthy donors. Overall study results and limits: As was reported, the HLA-A and HLA-B alleles of most subjects were accurately predicted from TCR beta sequences. A later analysis reportedly identified an Asian-associated ancestry cluster as carrying fewer N-insertions than the roughly 700-donor mean. It was reportedly the case that the classifier diagnosed cytomegalovirus status with high specificity and sensitivity. The study had only CMV serostatus as immune exposure information.

A note on this clone: The antigen is not known.

PCR was performed using 60 Vbeta and 13 Jbeta primers. The repertoire was sequenced with immunoSEQ multiplex PCR; TCRdb's copy has only in-frame clones and lacks some. Of 130,000 or so clones listed, 83% were seen once; the top ten hold 1.5%. Losses at the gene ends were 5 bases for V and 0 bases for J; bases not matched to a gene: 8. This CDR3 has 16 amino acids. Germline V gives CDR1 PRHDT, CDR2 FYEKMQ (reference sequence). V and J are TRBV13 and TRBJ2-3, with TRBD1 identical over 7 bases. Material: PBMCs. The TCR was taken from a man aged 40-49 years in good health and CMV-seronegative. DNA for the CDR3: TGTGCCAGCAGCCTAAACAGGGGTGCTAGCACAGATACGCAGTATTTT. Residues: CASSLNRGASTDTQYF.